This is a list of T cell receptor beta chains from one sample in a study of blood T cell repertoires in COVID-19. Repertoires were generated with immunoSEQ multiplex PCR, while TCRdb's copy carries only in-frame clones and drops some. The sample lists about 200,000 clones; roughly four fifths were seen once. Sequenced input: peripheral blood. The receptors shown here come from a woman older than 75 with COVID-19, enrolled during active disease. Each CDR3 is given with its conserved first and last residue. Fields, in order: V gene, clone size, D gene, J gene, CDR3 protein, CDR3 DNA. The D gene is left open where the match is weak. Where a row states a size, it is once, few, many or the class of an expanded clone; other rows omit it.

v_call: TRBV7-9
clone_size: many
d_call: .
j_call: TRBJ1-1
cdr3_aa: CASSLGGRNTEAFF
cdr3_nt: TGTGCCAGCAGCTTAGGGGGCCGGAACACTGAAGCTTTCTTT

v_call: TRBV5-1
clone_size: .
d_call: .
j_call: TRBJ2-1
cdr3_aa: CANEQGRRDEQFF
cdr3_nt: TGCGCCAACGAACAGGGCCGTCGGGATGAGCAGTTCTTC

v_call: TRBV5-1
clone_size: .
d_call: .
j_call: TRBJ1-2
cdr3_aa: CASSLEVGARGYTF
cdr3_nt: TGCGCCAGCAGCTTGGAAGTGGGGGCGAGAGGCTACACCTTC

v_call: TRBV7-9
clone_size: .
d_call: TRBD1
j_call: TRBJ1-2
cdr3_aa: CASSRQGADGYTF
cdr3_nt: TGTGCCAGCAGCCGACAGGGGGCGGATGGCTACACCTTC

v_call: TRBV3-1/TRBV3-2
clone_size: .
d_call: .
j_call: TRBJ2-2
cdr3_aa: CASSKQGNTGELFF
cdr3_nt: TGTGCCAGCAGCAAGCAGGGGAACACCGGGGAGCTGTTTTTT

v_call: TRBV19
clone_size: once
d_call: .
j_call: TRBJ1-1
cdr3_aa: CASSMGPRGTEAFF
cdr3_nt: TGTGCCAGTAGTATGGGACCCCGGGGGACTGAAGCTTTCTTT

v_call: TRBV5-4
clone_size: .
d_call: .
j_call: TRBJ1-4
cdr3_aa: CASSLGGGVVEKLFF
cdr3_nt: TGTGCCAGCAGCTTGGGAGGGGGAGTGGTCGAAAAACTGTTTTTT

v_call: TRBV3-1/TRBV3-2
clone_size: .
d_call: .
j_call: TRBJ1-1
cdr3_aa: CASSQGGLNTEAFF
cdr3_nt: TGTGCCAGCAGCCAAGGGGGGCTGAACACTGAAGCTTTCTTT

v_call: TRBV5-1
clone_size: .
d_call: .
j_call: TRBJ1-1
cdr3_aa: CASSTGTMNTEAFF
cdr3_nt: TGCGCCAGCAGCACCGGGACAATGAACACTGAAGCTTTCTTT

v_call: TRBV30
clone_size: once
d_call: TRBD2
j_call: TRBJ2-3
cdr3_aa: CAWSVTPGLAGSTDTQYF
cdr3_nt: TGTGCCTGGAGTGTAACCCCAGGGCTAGCGGGGAGCACAGATACGCAGTATTTT

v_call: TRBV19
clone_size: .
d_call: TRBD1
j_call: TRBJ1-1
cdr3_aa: CASRDRTMNTEAFF
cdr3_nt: TGTGCCAGCCGGGACAGAACCATGAACACTGAAGCTTTCTTT

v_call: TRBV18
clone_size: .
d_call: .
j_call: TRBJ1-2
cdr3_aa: CASSSAGREYGYTF
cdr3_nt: TGTGCCAGCTCCAGCGCGGGGCGCGAGTATGGCTACACCTTC

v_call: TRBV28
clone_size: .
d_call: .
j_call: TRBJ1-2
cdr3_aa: CASSLARSNYGYTF
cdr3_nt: TGTGCCAGCAGTTTAGCGAGGAGTAACTATGGCTACACCTTC

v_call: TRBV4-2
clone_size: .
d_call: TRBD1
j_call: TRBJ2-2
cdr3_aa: CASSHGDRDTGELFF
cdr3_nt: TGTGCCAGCAGCCACGGGGACAGGGACACCGGGGAGCTGTTTTTT

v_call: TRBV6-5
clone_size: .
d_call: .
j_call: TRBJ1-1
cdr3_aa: CASRRLTGNTEAFF
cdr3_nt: TGTGCCAGCAGGAGACTGACAGGGAACACTGAAGCTTTCTTT

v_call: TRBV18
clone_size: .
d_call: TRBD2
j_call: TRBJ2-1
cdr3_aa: CASSPVTGAGNEQFF
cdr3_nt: TGTGCCAGCTCACCTGTTACGGGAGCGGGGAATGAGCAGTTCTTC

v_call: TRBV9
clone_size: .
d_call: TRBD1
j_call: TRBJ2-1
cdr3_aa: CASSASTGMNEQFF
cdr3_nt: TGTGCCAGCAGCGCCTCGACAGGGATGAATGAGCAGTTCTTC

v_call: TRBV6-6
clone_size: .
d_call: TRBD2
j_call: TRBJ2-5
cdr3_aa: CASSYVSGGAETQYF
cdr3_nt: TGTGCCAGCAGTTACGTTAGCGGGGGGGCAGAGACCCAGTACTTC

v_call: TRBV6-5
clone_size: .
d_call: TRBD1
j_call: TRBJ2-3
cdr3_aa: CASRPGQRINTQYF
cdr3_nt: TGTGCCAGCAGACCGGGACAGCGCATCAATACGCAGTATTTT

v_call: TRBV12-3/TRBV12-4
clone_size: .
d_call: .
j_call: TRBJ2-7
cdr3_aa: CASSLNQGSEQYF
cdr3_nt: TGTGCCAGCAGCCTAAATCAGGGTTCCGAGCAGTACTTC

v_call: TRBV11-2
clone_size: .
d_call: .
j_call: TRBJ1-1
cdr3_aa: CASRRRDGGSKAFF
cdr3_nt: TGTGCCAGCAGACGCAGGGATGGCGGGAGTAAAGCTTTCTTT

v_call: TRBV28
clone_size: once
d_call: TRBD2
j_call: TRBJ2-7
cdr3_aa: CASSGTSVSYEQYF
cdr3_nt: TGTGCCAGCAGTGGGACTAGCGTCTCCTACGAGCAGTACTTC

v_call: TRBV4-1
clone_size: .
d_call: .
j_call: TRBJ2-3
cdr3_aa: CASSQVRGRDTQYF
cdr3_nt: TGCGCCAGCAGCCAAGTGAGAGGGAGAGATACGCAGTATTTT

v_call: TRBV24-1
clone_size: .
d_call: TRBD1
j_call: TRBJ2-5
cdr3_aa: CATSDAQGFEETQYF
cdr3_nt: TGTGCCACCAGTGATGCACAGGGGTTCGAAGAGACCCAGTACTTC

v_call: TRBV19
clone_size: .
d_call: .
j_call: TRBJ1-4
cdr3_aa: CASSSTGRLAEKLFF
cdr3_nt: TGTGCCAGTAGTTCCACAGGCCGGTTGGCAGAAAAACTGTTTTTT

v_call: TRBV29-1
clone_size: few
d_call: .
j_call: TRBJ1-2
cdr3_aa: CSAGDPGYGYTF
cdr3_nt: TGCAGCGCTGGAGACCCGGGGTATGGCTACACCTTC

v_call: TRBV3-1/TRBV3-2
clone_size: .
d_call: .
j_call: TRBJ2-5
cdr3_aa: CASSTRLVSQETQYF
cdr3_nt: TGTGCCAGCAGCACAAGACTAGTAAGCCAAGAGACCCAGTACTTC

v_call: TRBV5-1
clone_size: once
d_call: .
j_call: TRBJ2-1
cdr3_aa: CASSPTEPGLIKFF
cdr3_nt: TGCGCCAGCAGTCCGACGGAACCAGGGTTGATTAAGTTCTTC

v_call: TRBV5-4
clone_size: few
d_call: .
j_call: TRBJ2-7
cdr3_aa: CASSSAGTASYEQYF
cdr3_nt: TGTGCCAGCAGCTCGGCCGGGACTGCCTCCTACGAGCAGTACTTC

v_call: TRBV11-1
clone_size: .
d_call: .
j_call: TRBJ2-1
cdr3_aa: CASSSEGSYNEQFF
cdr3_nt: TGTGCCAGCAGCTCAGAGGGCTCCTACAATGAGCAGTTCTTC

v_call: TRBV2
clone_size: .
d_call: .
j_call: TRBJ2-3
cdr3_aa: CASSVAGYYTDTQYF
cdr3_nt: TGTGCCAGCAGTGTTGCGGGGTACTACACAGATACGCAGTATTTT

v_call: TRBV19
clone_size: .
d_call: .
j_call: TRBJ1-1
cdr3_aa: CASSDRGFMNTEAFF
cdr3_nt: TGTGCCAGTAGTGATAGGGGGTTTATGAACACTGAAGCTTTCTTT

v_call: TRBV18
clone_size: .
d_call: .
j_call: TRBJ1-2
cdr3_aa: CASSPLEGVLYGYTF
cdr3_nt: TGTGCCAGCTCACCATTGGAAGGGGTACTTTATGGCTACACCTTC

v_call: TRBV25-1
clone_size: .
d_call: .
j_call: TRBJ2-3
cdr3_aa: CASSSGGGRTDTQYF
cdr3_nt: TGTGCCAGCAGCTCCGGCGGGGGCCGCACAGATACGCAGTATTTT

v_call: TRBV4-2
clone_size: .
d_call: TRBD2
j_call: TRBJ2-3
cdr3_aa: CASSSRAPGLAADTQYF
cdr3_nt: TGTGCCAGCAGCTCCCGCGCCCCGGGACTAGCGGCAGATACGCAGTATTTT

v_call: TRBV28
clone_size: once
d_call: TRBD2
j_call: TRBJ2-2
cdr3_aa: CASSFLKPGLAAGELFF
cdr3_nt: TGTGCCAGCAGTTTTCTTAAACCGGGACTAGCGGCCGGGGAGCTGTTTTTT

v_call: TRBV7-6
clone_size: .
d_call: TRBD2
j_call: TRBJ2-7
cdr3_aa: CASSQGLAGEYEQYF
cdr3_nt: TGTGCCAGCAGCCAAGGACTAGCGGGAGAGTACGAGCAGTACTTC

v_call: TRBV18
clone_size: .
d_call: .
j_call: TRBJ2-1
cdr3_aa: CASSPRTEYNEQFF
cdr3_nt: TGTGCCAGCTCACCAAGGACAGAGTACAATGAGCAGTTCTTC

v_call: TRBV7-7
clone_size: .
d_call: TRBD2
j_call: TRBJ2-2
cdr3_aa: CASSQASGANTGELFF
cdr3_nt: TGTGCTAGCAGCCAGGCTAGCGGAGCTAACACCGGGGAGCTGTTTTTT

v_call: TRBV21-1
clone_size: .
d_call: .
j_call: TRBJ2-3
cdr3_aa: CASSRHLTQYF
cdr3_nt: TGTGCCAGCAGCAGACATCTTACGCAGTATTTT

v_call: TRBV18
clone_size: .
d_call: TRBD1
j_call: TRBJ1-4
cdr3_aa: CASSQGQEAEKLFF
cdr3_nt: TGTGCCAGCTCACAAGGACAGGAGGCGGAAAAACTGTTTTTT

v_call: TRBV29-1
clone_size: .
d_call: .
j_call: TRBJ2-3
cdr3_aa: CSQYSTDTQYF
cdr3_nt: TGCAGCCAATACTCCACAGATACGCAGTATTTT

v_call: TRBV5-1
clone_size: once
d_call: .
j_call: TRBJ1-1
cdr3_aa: CASSFSGELAFF
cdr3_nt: TGCGCCAGCAGCTTTTCGGGGGAGTTAGCTTTCTTT

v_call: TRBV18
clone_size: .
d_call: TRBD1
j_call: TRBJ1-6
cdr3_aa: CASSRDRENSPLHF
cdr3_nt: TGTGCCAGCTCTAGGGACAGGGAAAATTCACCCCTCCACTTT

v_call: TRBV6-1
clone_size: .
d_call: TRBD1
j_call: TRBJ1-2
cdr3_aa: CASSEAGWGQGSYGYTF
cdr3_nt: TGTGCCAGCAGTGAAGCAGGATGGGGACAGGGGTCTTATGGCTACACCTTC

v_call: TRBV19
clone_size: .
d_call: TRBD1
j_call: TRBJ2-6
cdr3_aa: CASSTKPGQGVSGANVLTF
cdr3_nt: TGTGCCAGTAGTACTAAACCCGGACAGGGCGTCTCTGGGGCCAACGTCCTGACTTTC

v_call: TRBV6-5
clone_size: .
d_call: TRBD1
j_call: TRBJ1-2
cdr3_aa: CASSYSTGEYGYTF
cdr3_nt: TGTGCCAGCAGTTACTCGACAGGGGAGTATGGCTACACCTTC

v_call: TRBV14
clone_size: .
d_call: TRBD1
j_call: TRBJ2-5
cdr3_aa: CASSHLDRAKGETQYF
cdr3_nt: TGTGCCAGCAGCCACCTTGACAGGGCAAAGGGAGAGACCCAGTACTTC

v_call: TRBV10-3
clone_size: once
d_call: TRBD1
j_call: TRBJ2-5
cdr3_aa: CAISEPQQGVVTQYF
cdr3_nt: TGTGCCATCAGTGAGCCTCAACAGGGGGTTGTGACCCAGTACTTC

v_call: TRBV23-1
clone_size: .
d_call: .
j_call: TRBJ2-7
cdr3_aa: CASKPNRRGINEQYF
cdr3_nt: TGCGCCAGCAAACCGAACAGGAGGGGAATTAACGAGCAGTACTTC

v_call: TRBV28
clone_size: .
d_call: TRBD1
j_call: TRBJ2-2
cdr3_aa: CASSPAGTGLTGELFF
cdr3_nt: TGTGCCAGCAGTCCGGCCGGGACAGGGTTAACCGGGGAGCTGTTTTTT

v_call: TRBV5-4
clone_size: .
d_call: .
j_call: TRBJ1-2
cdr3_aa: CASSLDGQPDGYTF
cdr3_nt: TGTGCCAGCAGCTTGGATGGACAGCCGGATGGCTACACCTTC

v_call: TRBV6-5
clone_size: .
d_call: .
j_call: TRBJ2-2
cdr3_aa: CASTRANGELFF
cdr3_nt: TGTGCCAGCACCAGGGCCAACGGGGAGCTGTTTTTT

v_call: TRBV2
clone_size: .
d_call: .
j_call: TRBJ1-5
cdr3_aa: CASSPSWASNQPQHF
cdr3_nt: TGTGCCAGCAGTCCGAGTTGGGCGAGCAATCAGCCCCAGCATTTT